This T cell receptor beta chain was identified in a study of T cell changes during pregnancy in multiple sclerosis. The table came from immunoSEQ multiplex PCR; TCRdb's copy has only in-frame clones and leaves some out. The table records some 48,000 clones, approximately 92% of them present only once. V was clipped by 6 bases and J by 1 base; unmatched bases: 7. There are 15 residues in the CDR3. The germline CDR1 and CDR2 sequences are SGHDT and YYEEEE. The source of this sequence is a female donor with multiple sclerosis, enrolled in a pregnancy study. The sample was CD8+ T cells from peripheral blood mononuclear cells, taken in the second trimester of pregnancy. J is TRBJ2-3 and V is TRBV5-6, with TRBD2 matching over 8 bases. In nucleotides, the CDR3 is TGTGCCAGCATCGGGGCGGGGGGCCGCACAGATACGCAGTATTTT. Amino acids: CASIGAGGRTDTQYF. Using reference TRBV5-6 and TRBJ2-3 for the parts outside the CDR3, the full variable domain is DAGVTQSPTHLIKTRGQQVTLRCSPKSGHDTVSWYQQALGQGPQFIFQYYEEEERQRGNFPDRFSGHQFPNYSSELNVNALLLGDSALYLCASIGAGGRTDTQYFGPGTRLTVL.